Described below is a single T cell receptor (beta chain) sequence and its context. What it binds is unknown. Primers: 60 Vbeta forward and 13 Jbeta reverse. The protocol was immunoSEQ multiplex PCR, while the TCRdb copy is restricted to in-frame clones and leaves out a portion. The sample records roughly 130,000 clones, 73% being singletons. This sample is drawn from a study of cytomegalovirus exposure and HLA in healthy donors. Notes on the study in general: Researchers catalogued around 150 TCR beta chains as cytomegalovirus-associated. Three CMV-associated chains proved CMV antigen-specific in vitro. Further analysis, carried out later, found HLA-associated TCR beta chains more clonally expanded than equally common other chains.

V gave up 4 bases and J gave up 3 bases; unmatched junction bases: 2. There are 14 residues in the CDR3. Germline V CDR1 and CDR2: MNHNY, SVGAGI (reference sequence). All the people who gave samples were healthy bone marrow donors. Sequencing was done on a sample of PBMCs. This chain links TRBV6-6 with TRBJ2-2, with 7 bases lining up with TRBD1. This TCR derives from a woman in her 40s in good health and CMV-seronegative. The CDR3 sequence is CASSSGQYTGELFF. The CDR3 DNA reads as TGTGCCAGCAGTTCGGGACAGTACACCGGGGAGCTGTTTTTT.